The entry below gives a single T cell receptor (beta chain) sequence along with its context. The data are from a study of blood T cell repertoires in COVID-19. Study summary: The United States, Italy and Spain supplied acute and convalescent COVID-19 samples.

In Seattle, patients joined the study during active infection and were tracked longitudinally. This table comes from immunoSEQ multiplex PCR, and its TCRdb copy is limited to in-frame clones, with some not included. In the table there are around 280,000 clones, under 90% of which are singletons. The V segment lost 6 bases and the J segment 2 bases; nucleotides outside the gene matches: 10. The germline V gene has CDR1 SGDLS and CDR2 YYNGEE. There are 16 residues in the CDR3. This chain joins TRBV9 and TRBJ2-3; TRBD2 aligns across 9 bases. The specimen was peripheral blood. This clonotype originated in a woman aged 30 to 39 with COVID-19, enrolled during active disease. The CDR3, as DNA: TGTGCCAGCACCGCCGGGCGGGGGGGGGCCACAGATACGCAGTATTTT. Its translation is CASTAGRGGATDTQYF.